This T cell receptor beta chain originates from a study of blood T cell repertoires in COVID-19. Only in-frame clones appear in the TCRdb table, and some are missing; sequencing was by immunoSEQ multiplex PCR. The sample lists 120,000 to 150,000 clones, 70% to 80% occurring once. The CDR3 is made up of 14 amino acids. Trimming removed 7 bases from V and 0 bases from J; junction bases left unmatched: 3. The V gene's germline CDR1 is ENHRY and CDR2 SYGVKD. The chain carries TRBV10-3 and TRBJ1-5; 7 bases agree with TRBD1. This TCR was sampled from a man in his forties or fifties with acute or convalescent COVID-19. Input material: peripheral blood. The CDR3 is CAINTGDSNQPQHF. In DNA form, the CDR3 reads TGTGCCATCAATACAGGGGATAGCAATCAGCCCCAGCATTTT.